The rows below give T cell receptor beta chains drawn from one sample of a study of breast tumors, draining lymph nodes, adjacent tissues. TCRdb re-called the multiplex PCR reads through MiXCR, storing one row per CDR3 protein. In the table there are about 89,000 distinct CDR3 sequences, roughly 29% of which are singletons. Sequencing input: axillary lymph node tissue. All receptors derive from a female donor with breast cancer. Some clones in this sample may be carry-over from other donors' samples. Both conserved end residues are part of each CDR3. The D gene is left open where the match is weak. Size values are once, few and many counts, or a class for expanded clones, and some rows have none.

d_call | clone_size | j_call | v_call | cdr3_aa | cdr3_nt
NA | many | TRBJ2-2 | TRBV19 | CACRQGNTGELFF | TGTGCCTGTAGGCAGGGCAACACCGGGGAGCTGTTTTTT
TRBD2 | many | TRBJ2-1 | TRBV12-3/TRBV12-4 | CASSPAGGYNEQFF | TGTGCCAGCAGTCCAGCGGGGGGGTACAATGAGCAGTTCTTC
NA | many | TRBJ1-6 | TRBV6-4 | CASSARPGSNSPLHF | TGTGCCAGCAGTGCGAGACCGGGAAGCAATTCACCCCTCCACTTT
NA | many | TRBJ1-6 | TRBV11-2 | CASSYTQGLYSPLHF | TGTGCCAGCAGCTATACCCAGGGGCTTTATTCACCCCTCCACTTT
TRBD1 | NA | TRBJ1-2 | TRBV7-2 | CASSQGPGQGIYGYTF | TGTGCCAGCAGCCAAGGTCCGGGACAGGGAATCTATGGCTACACCTTC
NA | NA | TRBJ1-1 | TRBV5-8 | CASSQSIVWDTEAFF | TGTGCCAGCAGCCAAAGCATAGTTTGGGACACTGAAGCTTTCTTT
NA | once | TRBJ1-5 | TRBV20-1 | CSASSGVDQPQHF | TGCAGTGCTAGTTCGGGAGTAGATCAGCCCCAGCATTTT
NA | many | TRBJ2-1 | TRBV5-6 | CASSLVRGVEQFF | TGTGCCAGCAGCTTGGTTAGGGGAGTGGAGCAGTTCTTC
NA | many | TRBJ2-7 | TRBV18 | CASSGGHLYEQYF | TGTGCCAGCAGCGGTGGGCACCTTTACGAGCAGTACTTC
TRBD2 | many | TRBJ2-1 | TRBV2 | CASSEKGTSGRGEQFF | TGTGCCAGCAGTGAAAAGGGGACTAGCGGGAGAGGCGAGCAGTTCTTC
NA | many | TRBJ1-3 | TRBV6-2/TRBV6-3 | CASSRLGPGNTIYF | TGTGCCAGCAGCCGCCTCGGACCTGGAAACACCATATATTTT
TRBD2 | few | TRBJ2-1 | TRBV5-5 | CASSQPIAGSYNEQFF | TGTGCCAGCAGCCAACCCATAGCGGGATCCTACAATGAGCAGTTCTTC
NA | many | TRBJ2-5 | TRBV5-1 | CASSQRRETQYF | TGCGCCAGCAGCCAACGGAGGGAGACCCAGTACTTC
TRBD2 | many | TRBJ2-7 | TRBV7-8 | CASSLMGEGAILFHEQYF | TGTGCCAGCAGCTTGATGGGGGAGGGAGCAATTCTATTCCACGAGCAGTACTTC
NA | NA | TRBJ2-3 | TRBV7-3 | CASPRPDTQYF | TGTGCCAGCCCACGGCCAGATACGCAGTATTTT
NA | NA | TRBJ2-5 | TRBV6-1 | CASGGSGAGETQYF | TGTGCCAGCGGTGGGTCGGGGGCTGGGGAGACCCAGTACTTC
TRBD2 | many | TRBJ2-1 | TRBV27 | CASSLTRTSGTSYNEQFF | TGTGCCAGCAGTTTAACTCGGACTAGCGGGACCTCCTACAATGAGCAGTTCTTC
TRBD1 | NA | TRBJ2-7 | TRBV9 | CASSTGQISYEQSF | TGTGCCAGCAGCACGGGACAGATTTCCTACGAGCAGTCCTTC
TRBD2 | NA | TRBJ2-1 | TRBV20-1 | CSARVLAGGYRLYNEQFF | TGCAGTGCTAGAGTGCTAGCGGGAGGGTACAGGCTGTATAATGAGCAGTTCTTC
NA | many | TRBJ2-3 | TRBV13 | CASSYRNTDTQYF | TGTGCCAGCAGCTACCGAAACACAGATACGCAGTATTTT
TRBD2 | few | TRBJ2-5 | TRBV30 | CAWSPLGGGAQETQYF | TGTGCCTGGAGCCCGCTGGGCGGGGGGGCCCAAGAGACCCAGTACTTC
TRBD1 | many | TRBJ2-1 | TRBV6-2/TRBV6-3 | CASSYGTGVHNEQFF | TGTGCCAGCAGTTACGGGACAGGGGTCCACAATGAGCAGTTCTTC
TRBD1 | many | TRBJ1-2 | TRBV7-2 | CASSTAGQGMYGYTF | TGTGCCAGCAGCACAGCGGGACAGGGGATGTATGGCTACACCTTC
NA | NA | TRBJ1-4 | TRBV12-3/TRBV12-4 | CASSFGGTNEKLFF | TGTGCCAGCAGTTTTGGGGGAACTAATGAAAAACTGTTTTTT
TRBD1 | many | TRBJ2-5 | TRBV19 | CASSIRDRVGETQYF | TGTGCCAGTAGTATCCGGGACAGGGTAGGAGAGACCCAGTACTTC
NA | many | TRBJ2-1 | TRBV15 | CATSSPTYNEQFF | TGTGCCACCAGCAGCCCCACCTACAATGAGCAGTTCTTC
NA | many | TRBJ1-6 | TRBV5-5 | CASTVSPGNSPLHF | TGTGCCAGCACCGTTTCCCCTGGGAATTCACCCCTCCACTTT
TRBD1 | many | TRBJ1-2 | TRBV6-5 | CASRKKGQLYYGYTF | TGTGCCAGCAGGAAGAAGGGACAGCTATACTATGGCTACACCTTC
TRBD2 | NA | TRBJ2-1 | TRBV7-9 | CASSWGLAHGGEQFF | TGTGCCAGCAGCTGGGGACTAGCGCACGGTGGGGAGCAGTTCTTC
NA | many | TRBJ2-1 | TRBV11-3 | CASSLLGYEQFF | TGTGCCAGCAGCCTCCTAGGCTATGAGCAGTTCTTC
NA | many | TRBJ1-2 | TRBV28 | CASSEAGRLIYGYTF | TGTGCCAGCAGCGAAGCGGGACGGCTTATCTATGGCTACACCTTC
NA | many | TRBJ2-3 | TRBV11-2 | CASSLGTIIEYF | TGTGCCAGCAGCTTAGGAACGATTATAGAGTATTTT
NA | many | TRBJ2-1 | TRBV4-1 | CASSQGLAVSYNEQFF | TGCGCCAGCAGCCAAGGGTTAGCGGTCTCCTACAATGAGCAGTTCTTC
NA | NA | TRBJ1-2 | TRBV12-3/TRBV12-4 | CASSSQPNYGYTF | TGTGCCAGCAGCTCCCAGCCGAACTATGGCTACACCTTC
TRBD1 | once | TRBJ1-6 | TRBV25-1 | CASSEPTGQGNSPLHF | TGTGCCAGCAGTGAACCAACGGGACAGGGAAATTCACCCCTCCACTTT
NA | many | TRBJ2-7 | TRBV7-2 | CASSLAEIYEQYF | TGTGCCAGCAGCTTAGCGGAGATCTACGAGCAGTACTTC
TRBD1 | many | TRBJ1-1 | TRBV29-1 | CSAGQGDTEAFF | TGCAGCGCCGGACAGGGCGACACTGAAGCTTTCTTT
NA | many | TRBJ2-3 | TRBV30 | CAWSARTDTQYF | TGTGCCTGGAGTGCCCGCACAGATACGCAGTATTTT
NA | many | TRBJ2-1 | TRBV11-2 | CASSLVGATYDNEQFF | TGTGCCAGCAGCTTAGTTGGGGCGACCTACGACAATGAGCAGTTCTTC
NA | many | TRBJ2-7 | TRBV15 | CATSRVERTNYEQYF | TGTGCCACCAGCAGAGTGGAGCGAACCAACTACGAGCAGTACTTC
NA | many | TRBJ1-2 | TRBV4-1 | CASSQGIRLQRGGGYTF | TGCGCCAGCAGCCAAGGAATTAGGCTCCAGCGGGGGGGTGGCTACACCTTC
NA | NA | TRBJ1-2 | TRBV9 | CASSVGSSLEYGYTF | TGTGCCAGCAGCGTAGGGAGTTCTTTAGAGTATGGCTACACCTTC
NA | many | TRBJ2-7 | TRBV28 | CATLSTGYEQYF | TGTGCCACCCTTTCCACGGGTTACGAGCAGTACTTC
NA | NA | TRBJ1-2 | TRBV7-9 | CASSLESRGGYAF | TGTGCCAGCAGCTTGGAATCCAGGGGTGGCTACGCCTTC
TRBD1 | many | TRBJ1-6 | TRBV20-1 | CSGGQGSLGLLHF | TGCAGTGGGGGACAGGGATCTCTGGGACTCCTCCACTTT
NA | many | TRBJ2-7 | TRBV30 | CAWSATRSYEQYF | TGTGCCTGGAGTGCGACCCGAAGTTACGAGCAGTACTTC
NA | many | TRBJ1-2 | TRBV30 | CALTITRGYTF | TGTGCCCTAACGATCACGCGTGGCTACACCTTC
TRBD2 | many | TRBJ2-3 | TRBV6-1 | CASKSGRTTDTQYF | TGTGCCAGCAAGAGCGGGAGGACCACAGATACGCAGTATTTT
NA | many | TRBJ1-2 | TRBV2 | CASSAAVGYTF | TGTGCCAGCAGTGCCGCCGTTGGGTACACCTTC
NA | many | TRBJ1-1 | TRBV2 | CASSERRDTEAFF | TGTGCCAGCAGTGAACGGCGAGACACTGAAGCTTTCTTT
TRBD1 | many | TRBJ1-2 | TRBV12-3/TRBV12-4 | CASSLEGTGDTF | TGTGCCAGCAGTTTAGAAGGGACAGGGGACACCTTC
NA | NA | TRBJ1-4 | TRBV7-2 | CASGLAGGNRVNEKLFF | TGTGCCAGCGGACTAGCGGGAGGGAACAGGGTCAATGAAAAACTGTTTTTT
TRBD2 | NA | TRBJ2-1 | TRBV9 | CASSPNIAGGHNEQSF | TGTGCCAGCAGCCCCAACATTGCGGGGGGCCACAATGAGCAGTCCTTC
TRBD2 | many | TRBJ2-1 | TRBV7-2 | CASSRVATSGAYNEQFF | TGTGCCAGCAGCCGAGTCGCTACTAGCGGGGCTTACAATGAGCAGTTCTTC
NA | many | TRBJ2-5 | TRBV4-2 | CASSQDLVQETQYF | TGTGCCAGCAGCCAAGATCTAGTTCAAGAGACCCAGTACTTC
TRBD1 | NA | TRBJ2-1 | TRBV13 | CASSRTGGGSYGQFF | TGTGCCAGCAGCCGGACAGGGGGCGGGAGCTATGGGCAGTTCTTC
NA | many | TRBJ2-3 | TRBV10-3 | CAISDPGVQTPRADTQYF | TGTGCCATCAGTGACCCGGGGGTTCAGACGCCGCGCGCAGATACGCAGTATTTT
TRBD1 | many | TRBJ2-7 | TRBV30 | CAANRGLVYEQYF | TGTGCCGCGAACAGGGGGCTTGTCTACGAGCAGTACTTC
TRBD1 | many | TRBJ1-2 | TRBV5-1 | CASSLGTGEDYGYTF | TGCGCCAGCAGCTTGGGGACAGGGGAGGACTATGGCTACACCTTC
NA | many | TRBJ2-1 | TRBV7-9 | CASRGPNPLSYNEQFF | TGTGCCAGCAGGGGGCCGAATCCACTCTCCTACAATGAGCAGTTCTTC